These 19 T cell receptor beta chains were sequenced from one sample in a study of molecular identifiers for immune sequencing clone quantification. TCRdb reprocessed the PCR reads with MiXCR, giving one entry per CDR3 protein. The data hold roughly 630,000 distinct CDR3 sequences, with less than 30% observed a single time. The sample consisted of naive CD8+ T cells from blood, with Jurkat cell RNA spiked in. Subset described: FACS-sorted CD8+CD4-CCR7+CD45RA+ naive T cells. The receptors come from a human donor in good health. Some libraries in this study had Jurkat cell RNA spiked in.

This clonotype was recorded many times. V gene TRBV5-1 combines with J gene TRBJ1-5; D call uncertain. The CDR3 has 16 amino acids. V lost 0 bases, J lost 3 bases, and 13 bases lay in between. Germline assignment: CDR1 SGHRS and CDR2 YFSETQ. CDR3 bases: TGCGCCAGCAGCTTGGGGGTGGACGGCTCCAATCAGCCCCAGCATTTT. As protein: CASSLGVDGSNQPQHF. Together with reference TRBV5-1 and TRBJ1-5, the CDR3 gives the full variable domain: KAGVTQTPRYLIKTRGQQVTLSCSPISGHRSVSWYQQTPGQGLQFLFEYFSETQRNKGNFPGRFSGRQFSNSRSEMNVSTLELGDSALYLCASSLGVDGSNQPQHFGDGTRLSIL.

This chain joins TRBV30 and TRBJ2-7, with D perhaps TRBD1 or TRBD2 (6 bases each). Trimming took 3 bases from V and 4 from J, leaving 25 bases between them. There are 17 residues in the CDR3. The germline V gene has CDR1 GTSNPN and CDR2 SVGIG (reference sequence). CDR3 protein: CAWSSYGGGTQGYEQYF. In DNA, the CDR3 is TGTGCCTGGAGCTCTTACGGTGGAGGGACCCAGGGGTACGAGCAGTACTTC.

This clonotype was recorded many times. V and J are TRBV6-6 and TRBJ1-5, with TRBD1 matching over 9 bases. The J segment lost 4 bases and the V segment lost 6 bases, leaving 4 bases of the junction unmatched. Germline V gene data show CDR1 as MNHNY and CDR2 as SVGAGI (reference sequence). This CDR3 region has 14 residues. The CDR3 region has the DNA TGTGCCAGCAGAAACGGACAGGGGAATCAGCCCCAGCATTTT. As protein: CASRNGQGNQPQHF.

This clonotype was counted ten times or more. V is TRBV27 and J is TRBJ2-7, with TRBD2 matching 10 bases. The CDR3 sequence is 14 residues long. J was trimmed by 1 base and V by 6 bases; bases with no gene match: 3. CDR1 is MNHEY, CDR2 SMNVEV, per germline (reference sequence). This CDR3 is CASRAGGGSYEQYF. The DNA for the CDR3 is TGTGCCAGCAGAGCGGGAGGGGGGTCCTACGAGCAGTACTTC.

This clonotype was picked up many times. The V gene is TRBV29-1, the J gene TRBJ2-7; 7 nucleotides agree with TRBD1. Trimming cost V 4 bases and J 5 bases; bases outside gene matches: 14. This CDR3 spans 15 amino acids. From germline, CDR1 is SQVTM and CDR2 ANQGSEA. CDR3 DNA: TGCAGCGTTGTTGTTTGGGACAGCTTGGTCCACGAGCAGTACTTC. Protein sequence: CSVVVWDSLVHEQYF.

This clonotype was observed at least ten times. V is TRBV4-3 and J is TRBJ2-7, with 8 bases lining up with TRBD2. CDR3 length: 14 amino acids. Germline loops: CDR1 LGHNA, CDR2 YSLEER. Germline trimming cut 4 bases from V and 5 bases from J; bases unmatched to any gene: 7. CDR3 sequence reads: CASSPFDGRDEQYF. CDR3 DNA sequence: TGCGCCAGCAGCCCCTTTGACGGGAGGGACGAGCAGTACTTC.

This clonotype was detected a few times. The CDR3 bases are TGTGCCAGCAGTAAGACGGCTACGGGAGTGAACACTGAAGCTTTCTTT. Encoded protein: CASSKTATGVNTEAFF. The rearrangement links TRBV6-9 to TRBJ1-1; D ambiguous. Germline V lookup: CDR1 MNHGY, CDR2 SVAAGI. V was trimmed by 5 bases and J by 0 bases, leaving 16 bases between them. The CDR3 has 16 residues.

The table lists this clonotype with many counts. V is TRBV4-1 and J is TRBJ2-7, with D possibly matching TRBD2 (5 bases). Germline V CDR1 and CDR2: MGHRA, YSYEKL. This CDR3 spans 13 amino acids. The ends were cut back, 1 base at V and 9 bases at J, with 13 bases in the middle. CDR3 sequence: CASSQALIEGQYF. As DNA, the CDR3 is TGCGCCAGCAGCCAAGCCCTCATTGAGGGGCAGTACTTC.

This clonotype was detected only once. The rearrangement uses TRBV20-1 and TRBJ2-1; 11 bases fit TRBD2. The CDR3 has 15 amino acids. The V segment lost 4 bases and the J segment 7 bases; nucleotides outside the gene matches: 9. In germline, CDR1 is DFQATT, CDR2 SNEGSKA (reference sequence). CDR3 amino acids: CSAKSTSGSINEQFF. The CDR3 DNA is TGCAGTGCTAAATCAACTAGCGGGAGTATAAATGAGCAGTTCTTC.

The V and J genes are TRBV12-5 and TRBJ2-1, with 7 bases lining up with TRBD1. Germline CDR1 is LGHNT and CDR2 is FRNRAP. The V gene end was trimmed by 3 bases and the J gene end by 5 bases; junction bases not matched to a gene: 4. This CDR3 region has 14 residues. The CDR3 loop is CASGFVGGHNEQFF. DNA of the CDR3: TGTGCTAGTGGTTTTGTAGGGGGCCACAATGAGCAGTTCTTC.

There are a few counts of this clonotype. J is TRBJ1-2 and V is TRBV13; TRBD1 is a possible D gene (6 bases). V was pared by 0 bases and J by 1 base, with 9 bases between. Germline V gene sequence: CDR1 PRHDT, CDR2 FYEKMQ (reference sequence). This CDR3 has 15 amino acids. The CDR3 region has the DNA TGTGCCAGCAGCTTAGGTACAGGGTATAACTATGGCTACACCTTC. It yields the protein CASSLGTGYNYGYTF.

The J gene is TRBJ2-2, the V gene TRBV7-9; D is unresolved. CDR1 is SEHNR and CDR2 is FQNEAQ in the germline V gene (reference sequence). The V end lost 5 bases, the J end lost 0 bases, and 7 bases lay between the germline ends. The CDR3 is made up of 14 amino acids. The CDR3 DNA follows: TGTGCCAGCAGCCTCGACCCGAACACCGGGGAGCTGTTTTTT. This codes for CASSLDPNTGELFF.

The rearrangement joins TRBV9 to TRBJ2-5, with D hard to call. The CDR3 consists of 15 residues. V lost 4 bases and J 9 bases, leaving 22 bases between the germline ends. Germline V gene lookup returns CDR1 SGDLS and CDR2 YYNGEE. CDR3 protein: CASSPALVGPESQYF. In DNA, the CDR3 is TGTGCCAGCAGCCCAGCTTTGGTAGGCCCGGAGTCCCAGTACTTC.

This clonotype appeared many times. The chain carries TRBV28 and TRBJ2-5; unclear D gene. The V gene's germline CDR1 is MDHEN and CDR2 SYDVKM. The CDR3 length is 15 residues. The V gene lost 1 base and the J gene lost 5 bases, with 14 bases spanning the gap. The CDR3 nucleotides are TGTGCCAGCAGTTTATTTGCCGGACGCAGGGAGACCCAGTACTTC. Its translation: CASSLFAGRRETQYF.

Many counts were recorded for this clonotype. The chain links TRBV5-5 to TRBJ2-7; 8 bases are a match to TRBD1. The CDR3 is 16 residues long. The germline V gene has CDR1 SGHKS and CDR2 YYEKEE (reference sequence). V shed 0 bases, J shed 3 bases, and the junction held 8 bases outside the gene matches. The DNA for the CDR3 is TGTGCCAGCAGCTTGGCTCGGCAGGGGGCTGGCTACGAGCAGTACTTC. Protein: CASSLARQGAGYEQYF. Drawing the rest from reference TRBV5-5 and TRBJ2-7, the complete variable domain is DAGVTQSPTHLIKTRGQQVTLRCSPISGHKSVSWYQQVLGQGPQFIFQYYEKEERGRGNFPDRFSARQFPNYSSELNVNALLLGDSALYLCASSLARQGAGYEQYFGPGTRLTVT.

This clonotype came up a few times. The CDR3 DNA reads TGCAGCGTTGAACCCACTAGCGGGAGGGCCCGGGAGCAGTTCTTC. Translated, it gives CSVEPTSGRAREQFF. The rearrangement joins TRBV29-1 to TRBJ2-1; 13 bases are shared with TRBD2. Germline-derived CDR1 and CDR2 are SQVTM and ANQGSEA. V gave up 2 bases and J gave up 10 bases; unmatched junction bases: 8. The CDR3 extends over 15 amino acids.

The chain links TRBV7-9 to TRBJ2-1; TRBD1 is a possible D gene (6 bases). V lost 5 bases and J lost 5, with 22 bases in between. The CDR3 runs to 17 residues. Germline V gene lookup returns CDR1 SEHNR and CDR2 FQNEAQ (reference sequence). This chain's CDR3 is CASSVRTYGTSHNEQFF. The CDR3 nucleotides read TGTGCCAGCAGCGTCCGGACTTACGGGACATCCCACAATGAGCAGTTCTTC.

About this clonotype: This could be a read error, since a much larger clone is one nucleotide away. The CDR3 reads CASSLYGRAPDTQCF. The CDR3 coding sequence is TGTGCCAGCAGTTTATACGGGAGGGCCCCAGATACGCAGTGTTTT. The rearrangement links TRBV28 to TRBJ2-3; 8 nucleotides agree with TRBD2. Germline V gene data show CDR1 as MDHEN and CDR2 as SYDVKM. The CDR3 is 15 amino acids.

Only a few counts were recorded for this clonotype. The rearrangement links TRBV20-1 to TRBJ2-7; D may be TRBD2 (5 bases). Germline CDR1 DFQATT, CDR2 SNEGSKA (reference sequence). CDR3 length: 13 amino acids. The V gene lost 1 base and the J gene lost 3 bases, with 10 bases spanning the gap. The CDR3 is CSARGNGNYEQYF. The DNA of the CDR3 is TGCAGTGCTAGAGGTAACGGGAACTACGAGCAGTACTTC.